This T cell receptor beta chain came from a study of T cells after yellow fever vaccination (dated by TCRdb to between 2017 and 2020). In terms of the full investigation: The SMART-Seq v4 Ultra Low Input RNA kit was used to prepare libraries from fractions with low cell numbers. Bulk TCR alpha and beta repertoires were sequenced longitudinally to track T-cell clones before and after primary and booster YFV17D yellow fever vaccination. The cohort comprised two healthy male donors, one aged 18 to 30 and one aged 30 to 40 years. Bulk PBMC replicates and cell subsets were isolated from blood drawn at multiple timepoints before and after both primary and secondary immunization.

Synthesis of TCR cDNA relied on 5'RACE template switching, a step that introduced a universal primer site along with unique molecular identifiers. Priming of cDNA synthesis was performed from both the TCR alpha and TCR beta constant segments. Libraries were amplified in two PCR steps, with sample barcodes and sequencing adapters added in the second step. Sequencing of libraries was done on Illumina HiSeq 2500 (2x100 bp) or NovaSeq (2x150 bp). In the authors' own workflow: MIGEC was used to demultiplex reads and collapse the reads into UMI consensus sequences, and MiXCR was used for V(D)J alignment. Vaccine-responding clonotypes were identified with edgeR using replicate PBMC samples, with FDR below 0.01 and a log2 fold change above 5 up to day 15 being required. Each bulk clonotype received a CD4 or CD8 identity based on whether the sequenced CD4 or CD8 repertoire contained that clonotype at higher abundance. The public reads were reanalyzed by TCRdb: fastp trimming at Q25, MiXCR alignment, in-frame beta chains only. Under each unique CDR3 protein, matching rows form one entry showing the most common genes and DNA. The V and J calls and clone size come from TCRdb's table, not from the authors' own analysis. Here the sample has some 250,000 distinct CDR3 sequences; about 7% occur a single time. The ten largest clonotypes hold 0.85% of the sample.

The treatment or condition label here, explained by the study, means: live attenuated yellow fever vaccine strain. A standard Ficoll-Paque protocol was used to isolate PBMCs from peripheral blood. Dynabeads CD4 and CD8 positive selection kits were used to isolate CD4 and CD8 T-cell fractions. TriZol was used to extract RNA from bulk PBMCs, CD4 and CD8 fractions, and dextramer-positive and dextramer-negative fractions. This clonotype was picked up many times. Its target antigen remains unknown. The input lacks base qualities; no much larger clone sits a single base away. General findings and caveats noted by the study authors: Computational filtering was required because FACS-sorted repertoires could contain abundant contaminating clonotypes from the bulk population. After the booster, most clones that had expanded after primary vaccination were detected again (approximately 95% of CD4 and more than 80% of CD8), suggesting broad maintenance of memory. Because the study included only a couple of donors, the extent to which the findings can be generalized is limited. A small fraction of clonotypes appeared in both the CD4 and CD8 compartments, likely as a result of convergent recombination. The secondary T-cell response was found to be weaker but faster than the primary response, with a peak reached on day 5 rather than on day 15.

Here the sequenced sample was CD4+ T cells sorted from PBMCs, taken 15 days after the yellow fever booster vaccination. This TCR came from a man aged 25-40 years who received the YFV17D yellow fever vaccine.

The encoded CDR3 is CASRSRGAGQETQYF. The sequence in DNA is TGTGCCAGCAGATCGAGGGGGGCAGGTCAAGAGACCCAGTACTTC. The rearranged segments are TRBV28 and TRBJ2-5; the D call is tentative, TRBD1 or TRBD2, as each matches 6 bases. The trim is 6 bases for V and 2 bases for J, with a gap of 16 bases between the germline ends. The CDR3 runs 15 amino acids, cysteine and phenylalanine included. The only DNA kept is the CDR3, 45 bases in frame from the first base. CDR1 MDHEN and CDR2 SYDVKM are derived from the germline V gene.